This TCR beta chain was obtained from a study of shared clonotypes between healthy human individuals. CD4+ cell separation produced CD45RA+ naive and CD45RA-negative memory subsets. Remarks on this clone: Its antigen remains unidentified.

The study, taken as a whole, reports: Only blood samples were collected, and tissue repertoires likely differ.

Replicate PCRs run on sorted subsets employed 150 to 250 ng DNA, around 31,000 T cell genomes. Data came from immunoSEQ multiplex PCR; TCRdb stores just in-frame clones and leaves some out. The table records 600,000 to 750,000 clones, about three quarters of them present only once. This TCR came from a woman in her 30s in good health. Sequenced material: memory CD4+ T cells sorted from blood. Subset specified: CD45RA-negative fraction.

This chain's CDR3 is CASSLTTATQYF. In nucleotides, the CDR3 is TGTGCCAGCAGTCTAACTACCGCGACCCAGTACTTC. The chain employs TRBV28 and TRBJ2-5; D call uncertain. Germline values: CDR1 MDHEN, CDR2 SYDVKM. Trimming took off 5 bases at V and 7 bases at J, with 11 bases between the two ends. There are 12 residues in the CDR3.